This TCR beta chain is drawn from a study of shared clonotypes between healthy human individuals (dated by TCRdb to the early 2020s). For the study in its entirety: A couple of women and three men aged 18 to 49 years were included in the cohort. Per donor, three plates each were used for CD4 naive and CD4 memory, two for CD8 naive, and one for CD8 memory. The study deeply sequenced blood TCR repertoires of about 5 healthy adults to estimate repertoire size and the extent of clonotype sharing between individuals. Libraries were prepared and TCR repertoires were sequenced by different laboratories using diverse techniques, in order to increase sequencing depth and limit assay-specific biases. Per donor, leukapheresis produced somewhere between about 0.94 and 9.5 billion PBMCs.

CD8 naive samples were CD45RO-negative cells positively selected for CCR7, giving a CD45RA+CCR7+ population that excluded TemRA cells. The donors were healthy, HIV-negative adults with no recently reported acute infections or vaccinations. Only Caucasian adults living in Nashville, Tennessee, USA were represented among the donors. After blood collection by leukapheresis, PBMCs were isolated using Ficoll-Histopaque density gradient centrifugation and then cryopreserved in the vapor phase of liquid nitrogen. Analytical flow cytometry was used to check the purity and quantity of each magnetically sorted T cell population. Each sorted fraction had its genomic DNA isolated and then quantified by UV absorbance on a Nanodrop 2000c. The germline V gene (reference sequence) supplies CDR1 MNHEY and CDR2 SMNVEV. Trimming at the junction amounts to 6 bases on V and 1 base on J, and the germline ends lie 9 bases apart. The CDR3 sequence holds 13 residues, the cysteine and phenylalanine included. Just CDR3 DNA is preserved here, 39 bases in frame from base 1.

Regarding this clone: Its antigen remains unidentified. Within one base of it there is no much larger clone, and no base qualities were kept.

Using the deep immunoSEQ assay, TCR CDR3 regions were amplified from genomic DNA by multiplex PCR. For each cell subset, the extracted genomic DNA was distributed evenly across all wells of several immunoSEQ 96-well plates, and each plate served as one replicate. For sorted subsets, each replicate PCR was loaded with 150 to 250 ng genomic DNA, equivalent to approximately 27,000 T cell genomes. The purified libraries were quantified using a Qubit 3.0 fluorometer, sized with a Bioanalyzer 2100, and then quantified again using the KAPA Library Quantification kit. Every immunoSEQ 96-well plate was sequenced on a dedicated single-read 150-cycle Illumina NextSeq 550 flow cell. The original pipeline was this. Because only junctional sequences without quality scores were contained in the immunoSEQ output, filtering matching that applied to full-length reads could not be performed. To assign V/J genes and CDR3, sequences were annotated against IMGT germline references using PyIR, a Python wrapper for IgBLAST v1.9. Reads were filtered out if the reads had weak V/J assignments (E-value above 1e-6), no CDR3, stop codons, out-of-frame junctions, or ambiguous translated residues. A V3J clonotype was defined by an identical inferred V gene, J gene, and CDR3 amino acid sequence. Percentage overlap between repertoires was computed as shared unique clonotypes divided by the size of the smaller repertoire. Three approaches were used to assess repertoire richness: RTK rarefaction, the Chao1 estimator, and Recon v2.1 estimates of unobserved clonotypes. OLGA was used to compute generation probabilities for all TCRbeta clonotypes that the gDNA method yielded from a few donors. Entries here come from immuneACCESS through TCRdb and include only in-frame sequences with V and J called. Some clones fail to appear in such tables; in the studies checked, an unresolved V gene covers under half of the shortfall, and the cause of the remainder is unknown. V, J and clone size were drawn from that table, and D and trimming were deduced from the DNA. The sample has around 700,000 clones on record, roughly 94% of them singletons. 24% of the sample is held by the ten biggest clonotypes.

Study-wide conclusions, independent of this receptor: Larger estimated clonotype richness was generally found for naive subsets than for memory subsets. Sharing across a few donors was observed for approximately 5% of naive CD4, over 3% of naive CD8, about 2.3% of memory CD4, and roughly 0.4% of memory CD8 clonotypes. Higher generation probabilities were observed for clonotypes shared by all four sorted-subset donors than for non-shared clonotypes. Rarefaction of sorted-subset datasets indicated incomplete sequencing despite the large sequencing depth. Pairwise subsampling indicated that sequencing depth was expected to affect the degree of clonotype sharing among donors. The genetic and exposure-history diversity represented was limited by the small number of donors. Sampling was restricted to blood, and TCR repertoires in tissue are likely to differ from TCR repertoires in blood.

What was sequenced was naive CD8+ T cells sorted from blood. The sample's cell subset or site, from its label and the paper: CD45RA+CCR7+. The origin of this receptor is a man younger than 45 in good health. The V and J genes are TRBV27 and TRBJ1-1; no D segment can be confidently identified. The CDR3: CASRNWENTEAFF. In nucleotides, the sequence is TGTGCCAGCAGGAATTGGGAGAACACTGAAGCTTTCTTT.